This T cell receptor beta chain was recorded in a study of CD8+ T cells in alopecia areata. Notes on the study in general: The study found TCR sharing across patients less clear than in mice, possibly for HLA reasons.

Scientists pooled cutaneous lymph node cells and sorted them on CD4, CD8alpha, NKG2D, NKG2ACE and other markers. This clone came up a few times. Its antigen is not identified. The listed genes are named as in mouse. The read gets to within 4 residues of the CDR3 end, and the germline J gene fills in the rest. It was cDNA, reverse transcribed from extracted RNA, that served as the sequencing template. Some clones are missing from TCRdb's copy, which holds only in-frame ones; the method was immunoSEQ multiplex PCR. The sample yields more than 250,000 clones, without any singletons. J lost 3 bases, V lost 0 bases, and 1 base had no gene match. CDR1 and CDR2 (germline): NSHNY, SYGAGN. The CDR3 spans 14 residues.

The receptor's source is a C3H/HeJ mouse with alopecia areata. The strain bears MHC haplotype H2-k. The rearrangement joins TRBV13-1 to TRBJ1-2, with TRBD1 matching over 8 bases. The source material was CD4+ T cells sorted from a lymph node. The CDR3 loop reads CASSDARGHSDYTF. The part of the CDR3 DNA that was read is TGTGCCAGCAGTGATGCCAGGGGGCACTCC.